A single sample gave rise to the 9 T cell receptor beta chains below, sequenced in a study of Ad26.COV2.S vaccination and SARS-CoV-2 variants. Measured with immunoSEQ multiplex PCR; TCRdb has only the in-frame clones, and not every one. The repertoire holds approximately 500,000 clones, around 88% seen once, with roughly 13% in the top ten. Treatment described: around 19 received Ad26.COV2.S at low or high dose, single or two shots; several received placebo; per-sample allocation not given. Collection of the samples took place on day 63 after the first injection of vaccine or placebo. The sample consisted of peripheral blood, taken in a trial of Ad26.COV2.S vaccine versus placebo. These receptors originate from a person aged 18-60 years who received the Ad26.COV2.S COVID-19 vaccine or a placebo.

The chain couples TRBV7-9 to TRBJ1-1; D perhaps matches TRBD1 (5 bases). From germline, CDR1 is SEHNR and CDR2 FQNEAQ (reference sequence). This CDR3 has 14 residues. V gave up 1 base and J gave up 8 bases, with 14 bases separating them. CDR3: CASSLEAAGTEAFF. CDR3 DNA sequence: TGTGCCAGCAGCTTAGAAGCGGCAGGGACCGAAGCTTTCTTT.

The V and J genes are TRBV4-3 and TRBJ2-7, with 7 bases matching TRBD1. Germline V gene data show CDR1 as LGHNA and CDR2 as YSLEER. There are 16 residues in the CDR3. V dropped 0 bases and J dropped 2; count of bases not matched to a gene: 7. The CDR3 DNA follows: TGCGCCAGCAGCCAAGATCGGACAGGATTCCCCTACGAGCAGTACTTC. This sequence encodes CASSQDRTGFPYEQYF.

The chain joins TRBV27 to TRBJ2-7; 11 positions match TRBD2. The germline V gene has CDR1 MNHEY and CDR2 SMNVEV (reference sequence). The CDR3 spans 17 residues. J lost 0 bases, V lost 2 bases, and 6 bases had no gene match. The CDR3: CASSLTLAGVVSYEQYF. The CDR3 DNA is TGTGCCAGCAGTTTAACACTAGCGGGAGTCGTCTCCTACGAGCAGTACTTC.

V usage is TRBV10-3 and J usage is TRBJ1-1, with D tentatively TRBD1 (6 bases). The V gene's germline CDR1 is ENHRY and CDR2 SYGVKD. The CDR3 sequence is 15 residues long. Trimming removed 6 bases at V and 0 bases at J, with 14 bases between. For the CDR3, the DNA is TGTGCCATCAGAGGAGGACAGACCATGAACACTGAAGCTTTCTTT. Its translation is CAIRGGQTMNTEAFF.

The rearrangement links TRBV19 to TRBJ2-3; tentatively, D is TRBD1 (7 bases). V shed 6 bases and J shed 2 bases, with 12 bases lying between them. This CDR3 region has 14 residues. In germline, CDR1 is LNHDA, CDR2 SQIVND (reference sequence). This CDR3 is CASRPEGATDTQYF. CDR3 DNA sequence: TGTGCCAGTAGGCCGGAGGGGGCCACAGATACGCAGTATTTT.

This chain uses TRBV11-3 with TRBJ2-1; 9 bases are shared with TRBD2. CDR1 is SGHNT, CDR2 YENEEA, per germline. This CDR3 has 16 amino acids. V was pared by 1 base and J by 0 bases, with 1 base of the junction left unmatched. In DNA, the CDR3 is TGTGCCAGCAGCTTAGTTAGCGGGGGCTCCTACAATGAGCAGTTCTTC. The encoded protein is CASSLVSGGSYNEQFF.

J is TRBJ2-7 and V is TRBV14; weak D call: TRBD1 (6 bases). V was pared by 4 bases and J by 5 bases, with 9 bases between. The CDR3 totals 12 residues. Germline CDR1 reads SGHDN; CDR2 reads FVKESK. The CDR3 nucleotides read TGTGCCAGCAGCCCACAGGGAAACGAGCAGTACTTC. Translated: CASSPQGNEQYF.

The chain recombines TRBV6-1 with TRBJ2-2; no clear D gene. The CDR3 has 15 residues. V was clipped by 5 bases and J by 8 bases, with 18 bases between them. From germline, CDR1 is MNHNS and CDR2 SASEGT. In nucleotides, the CDR3 is TGTGCCAGCAGTCCCACCGCTGGTGCGCTGGGGGAGCTGTTTTTT. Its protein product is CASSPTAGALGELFF.

This clone was recorded once. The chain is built from TRBV28 and TRBJ1-2; D is undetermined. Between the trimmed V and J ends, which lost 6 bases and 8 bases, there was a span of 13 bases. From germline, CDR1 is MDHEN and CDR2 SYDVKM. The CDR3 is made up of 12 amino acids. CDR3 protein: CASSQDGPGYTF. The CDR3 DNA reads TGTGCCAGCAGCCAAGACGGACCCGGCTACACCTTC.